Included here is one TCR beta chain sequence, with context. The data originate from a study of OX40 agonist ivuxolimab in advanced cancers. Study details: Dose-escalation patients had hepatocellular carcinoma, melanoma, renal cell or head and neck cancer. Three patients had partial responses: one hepatocellular carcinoma, two cutaneous melanoma.

Data came from immunoSEQ multiplex PCR; TCRdb stores just in-frame clones and leaves some out. The table records approximately 60,000 clones, 88% of them present only once. Anyone with autoimmune disease history or systemic immunosuppression was excluded. V was pared by 5 bases and J by 9 bases, with 14 bases between. The germline V gene has CDR1 MNHEY and CDR2 SMNVEV (reference sequence). The CDR3 covers 13 residues. The sample consisted of CD4+ or CD8+ T cells sorted from blood, taken in a trial of the OX40 agonist ivuxolimab. V gene TRBV27 combines with J gene TRBJ2-1; D possibly corresponds to TRBD2 (5 bases). The sequence came from an adult with an advanced solid tumor such as melanoma, head and neck, liver or kidney cancer. The CDR3 nucleotides read TGTGCCAGCAGTCTCATACGGACTCGTGAGCAGTTCTTC. Translation: CASSLIRTREQFF.